The rows below give T cell receptor beta chains drawn from one sample of a study of early T cells in non-severe SARS-CoV-2 infection. TCRdb itself ran the 5' RACE reads through MiXCR, one entry per CDR3 protein. The repertoire consists of approximately 32,000 distinct CDR3 sequences, with 3.9% occurring once and the leading ten covering around 8.5%. The sequenced sample was whole blood. The receptors come from an adult who was a healthcare worker with PCR-confirmed SARS-CoV-2 infection or an uninfected control (not recorded which). Both conserved end residues are part of each CDR3. The D gene is left open where the match is weak. Not all rows give a size; the values are once, few, many and, for expanded clones, a class.

length,J,V,D,size,DNA,CDR3
15,TRBJ2-1,TRBV20-1,NA,NA,TGCAGTGTCGACCTGGGGCAGCGGACCTACAATGAGCAGTTCTTC,CSVDLGQRTYNEQFF
16,TRBJ1-1,TRBV18,TRBD1,few,TGTGCCAGCTCACCTGGAACAGGGGAAATGAACACTGAAGCTTTCTTT,CASSPGTGEMNTEAFF
16,TRBJ1-1,TRBV7-2,NA,many,TGTGCCAGCAGCTTAGACAGGGTGGACTTGAACACTGAAGCTTTCTTT,CASSLDRVDLNTEAFF
16,TRBJ1-5,TRBV5-5,NA,many,TGTGCCAGCAGCTTCATCCTTCGAGGAGAGGGTCAGCCCCAGCATTTT,CASSFILRGEGQPQHF
15,TRBJ2-3,TRBV7-2,NA,many,TGTGCCAGCAGCTTAGCGCAAAGCGGTGGAGATACGCAGTATTTT,CASSLAQSGGDTQYF
18,TRBJ2-3,TRBV7-2,TRBD2,few,TGTGCCAGCAGCTCCCCAAAATTAGCGGGAGATAACTCAGATACGCAGTATTTT,CASSSPKLAGDNSDTQYF
12,TRBJ2-5,TRBV29-1,NA,many,TGCAGCGTTGAACCCGGGGTGAATGGCCAGTACTTC,CSVEPGVNGQYF
16,TRBJ2-4,TRBV5-1,TRBD2,few,TGCGCCAGCAGCTTGCCCCAAGCGGGGGCCAAAAACATTCAGTACTTC,CASSLPQAGAKNIQYF
10,TRBJ1-1,TRBV7-2,NA,many,TGTGCCAGCAGCTTCGGTGAAGCTTTCTTT,CASSFGEAFF
18,TRBJ2-1,TRBV6-1,TRBD2,many,TGTGCCAGCAGTGAAGCGTCGACTAGCGGGAGGTACTACAATGAGCAGTTCTTC,CASSEASTSGRYYNEQFF
14,TRBJ1-1,TRBV19,NA,NA,TGTGCCAGTAGAAATAGGGGCCAGAACACTGAAGCTTTCTTT,CASRNRGQNTEAFF
15,TRBJ1-1,TRBV30,TRBD1,many,TGTGCCTGGAGCGTGCGGGGGACAGGGAACACTGAAGCTTTCTTT,CAWSVRGTGNTEAFF
13,TRBJ2-7,TRBV5-1,NA,many,TGCGCCAGCAGACCCGGGGGATTCTACGAGCAGTACTTC,CASRPGGFYEQYF
14,TRBJ2-1,TRBV6-4,NA,many,TGTGCCAGCAGTGTAGACTCCATAGTAAAGGAGCAGTTCTTC,CASSVDSIVKEQFF
14,TRBJ2-3,TRBV5-1,NA,NA,TGCGCCAGCAGCTTGGGGGCTAGCACAGATACGCAGTATTTT,CASSLGASTDTQYF
15,TRBJ1-1,TRBV20-1,TRBD1,many,TGCAGTGCTAGCCAACCGGGACAGATGAACACTGAAGCTTTCTTT,CSASQPGQMNTEAFF
15,TRBJ2-1,TRBV7-8,TRBD2,NA,TGTGCCAGCAGATACCGGGGGGGCCCCCAGAATGAGCAGTTCTTC,CASRYRGGPQNEQFF
14,TRBJ2-7,TRBV6-2/TRBV6-3,NA,many,TGTGCCAGCAGTTATAGGGTTGGGACCTACGAGCAGTACTTC,CASSYRVGTYEQYF
15,TRBJ1-4,TRBV5-1,NA,many,TGCGCCAGCAGCTTTGTACCTGGAACTAATGAAAAACTGTTTTTT,CASSFVPGTNEKLFF
15,TRBJ2-5,TRBV20-1,TRBD2,many,TGCAGTGCTAGAGATAACAGCGGGAGTCGAGAGACCCAGTACTTC,CSARDNSGSRETQYF
14,TRBJ2-7,TRBV28,NA,few,TGTGCCAGCAGTTTATTGGGGGAGGAAGACGAGCAGTACTTC,CASSLLGEEDEQYF
14,TRBJ2-7,TRBV30,TRBD1,many,TGTGCCTGGAATATGGGGGACAGCTCCTACGAGCAGTACTTC,CAWNMGDSSYEQYF
17,TRBJ2-2,TRBV11-2,TRBD1,once,TGTGCCAGCAGCTTAGATTGGGGCAGGGGGTCAACCGGGGAGCTGTTTTTT,CASSLDWGRGSTGELFF
14,TRBJ2-5,TRBV29-1,NA,many,TGCAGCGTTATAGAGGGTAGCCTCCAAGAGACCCAGTACTTC,CSVIEGSLQETQYF
12,TRBJ2-5,TRBV18,NA,many,TGTGCCAGCTCACCAACTCAAGAGACCCAGTACTTC,CASSPTQETQYF
14,TRBJ2-5,TRBV7-3,TRBD2,NA,TGTGCCAGCAGCTTAACGCTAGCGGCAGAGACCCAGTACTTC,CASSLTLAAETQYF
17,TRBJ1-1,TRBV4-1,NA,many,TGCGCCAGCAGCCAAGATGAGAGGGTGGGTCTGAACACTGAAGCTTTCTTT,CASSQDERVGLNTEAFF
15,TRBJ2-3,TRBV29-1,NA,many,TGCAGCGTTGCATCGACCGGGGGAGTGACAGATACGCAGTATTTT,CSVASTGGVTDTQYF
15,TRBJ2-1,TRBV18,TRBD1,few,TGTGCCAGCTCACCTGGGACAGGGGGGTACAATGAGCAGTTCTTC,CASSPGTGGYNEQFF
12,TRBJ1-4,TRBV21-1,NA,many,TGTGCCAGCAGCAAAGAAGGGACGTCCGGGCGTTTT,CASSKEGTSGRF
18,TRBJ2-3,TRBV18,NA,many,TGTGCCAGCTCCCCATGGGGGCGTGCCTCCGCTGGCACAGATACGCAGTATTTT,CASSPWGRASAGTDTQYF
16,TRBJ1-2,TRBV6-5,NA,many,TGTGCCAGCAGTTACTCGCAGGCATTAAGCCGCTATGGCTACACCTTC,CASSYSQALSRYGYTF
13,TRBJ2-5,TRBV12-3/TRBV12-4,NA,many,TGTGCCAGCAGTTTAGCGGGGACGGAGACCCAGTACTTC,CASSLAGTETQYF
14,TRBJ1-1,TRBV5-6,NA,many,TGTGCCAGCAGCTTGGCGGACAGCCCCACTGAAGCTTTCTTT,CASSLADSPTEAFF
14,TRBJ1-2,TRBV30,TRBD1,many,TGTGCCTGGGCCCGGGACAGGCGAATCTATGGCTACACCTTC,CAWARDRRIYGYTF
14,TRBJ1-6,TRBV7-2,TRBD1,many,TGTGCCAGCAGCCGGACAGGGCCCAATTCACCCCTCCACTTT,CASSRTGPNSPLHF
18,TRBJ2-1,TRBV11-2,TRBD2,many,TGTGCCAGCAGCTTAGTACCCACTAGCGGCCCCTCCTACAATGAGCAGTTCTTC,CASSLVPTSGPSYNEQFF
14,TRBJ2-1,TRBV7-9,NA,medium-sized,TGTGCCAGCAGCTTATTCCAGAGTAGCAATGAGCAGTTCTTC,CASSLFQSSNEQFF
13,TRBJ2-7,TRBV27,NA,many,TGTGCCAGCAGTTTGAACGGGGCGGGCGAGCAGTACTTC,CASSLNGAGEQYF
16,TRBJ2-4,TRBV12-5,TRBD1,many,TGTGCTAGTGCCCCCGGACAGGGAAGGGCCAAAAACATTCAGTACTTC,CASAPGQGRAKNIQYF
15,TRBJ2-5,TRBV4-1,NA,many,TGCGCCAGCAGCCAAGATTTCGGCCGACAAGAGACCCAGTACTTC,CASSQDFGRQETQYF
15,TRBJ2-4,TRBV27,TRBD1,many,TGTGCCAGCAGCCCCGTTCGGACAGGGGGCATCATTCAGTACTTC,CASSPVRTGGIIQYF
17,TRBJ2-3,TRBV5-1,TRBD2,many,TGCGCCAGCAGCTTGGGGGCTAGCGGGAGTACGACAGATACGCAGTATTTT,CASSLGASGSTTDTQYF
14,TRBJ2-5,TRBV11-2,NA,many,TGTGCCAGCAGCTTAATCGGATCCCAAGAGACCCAGTACTTC,CASSLIGSQETQYF
15,TRBJ2-1,TRBV7-2,TRBD1,NA,TGTGCCAGCAGCCCCATTACCGACAGGGACAATGAGCAGTTCTTC,CASSPITDRDNEQFF
11,TRBJ1-1,TRBV29-1,NA,many,TGCAGCGTTGAGGGGAACACTGAAGCTTTCTTT,CSVEGNTEAFF